This T cell receptor (beta chain) was captured by sequencing in a study of OX40 agonist ivuxolimab in advanced cancers. In this sample, this clone turned up a few times. The method was immunoSEQ multiplex PCR; TCRdb's version includes in-frame clones alone and lacks a portion of them. The sample shows over 40,000 clones, roughly 86% of them seen only once. The CDR3 is 14 amino acids. V was clipped by 1 base and J by 2 bases, with 8 bases between them. Per the germline V gene, CDR1 is SEHNR and CDR2 is FQNEAQ (reference sequence). The sequence came from an adult with an advanced solid tumor such as melanoma, head and neck, liver or kidney cancer. The chain recombines TRBV7-9 with TRBJ2-5; D remains unclear. The starting material was CD4+ or CD8+ T cells sorted from blood, obtained in a trial of the OX40 agonist ivuxolimab. This CDR3 reads CASSLGTTQETQYF. The DNA for the CDR3 is TGTGCCAGCAGCTTAGGGACCACTCAAGAGACCCAGTACTTC.